Following are 29 T cell receptor beta chains from one sample sequenced in a study of memory CD4+ T cells and cytomegalovirus serostatus. Sequencing used immunoSEQ multiplex PCR; TCRdb keeps in-frame clones, though not all of them. In the table there are some 27,000 clones, roughly 76% of which are singletons. Single viable CD3+CD4+CD8-CD45RO+ cells were sorted as the memory CD4+ T cells. Sequences were obtained from memory CD4+ T cells from blood. These receptors all come from an adult in good health and CMV-seronegative.

This clone was counted between two and nine times. The chain uses TRBV28 and TRBJ1-1, with unresolved D. The CDR3 is 15 residues long. In germline, CDR1 is MDHEN, CDR2 SYDVKM. V lost 2 bases to trimming and J lost 1 base, with 11 bases between them. The chain's CDR3 is CASSLLGSSNTEAFF. Here the CDR3 DNA reads TGTGCCAGCAGTTTACTGGGCTCTTCGAACACTGAAGCTTTCTTT.

The rearrangement links TRBV4-2 to TRBJ2-6; 7 nucleotides align to TRBD1. Trimming at V came to 2 bases and at J to 0 bases, leaving 4 bases not matched to a gene. Per germline, CDR1 LGHNA and CDR2 YNFKEQ. There are 17 residues in the CDR3. The CDR3 DNA is TGTGCCAGCAGCCAATACGGGACAGCCTCTGGGGCCAACGTCCTGACTTTC. It codes for CASSQYGTASGANVLTF.

The chain carries TRBV6-5 and TRBJ1-6; maybe TRBD1 (5 bases). Trimming stripped 4 bases from V and 7 bases from J, with 11 bases between. The CDR3 contains 14 residues. The germline gives CDR1 MNHEY, CDR2 SVGAGI. CDR3 in DNA: TGTGCCAGCAGTTCCCCAGGGAAGAATTCACCCCTCCACTTT. Encoded protein: CASSSPGKNSPLHF.

The chain employs TRBV28 and TRBJ2-5; 10 bases are a match to TRBD2. Germline CDR1 reads MDHEN; CDR2 reads SYDVKM. This CDR3 is built from 15 residues. The V gene end was trimmed by 2 bases and the J gene end by 5 bases; junction bases not matched to a gene: 5. The CDR3 here is CASSLALAGVETQYF. DNA of the CDR3: TGTGCCAGCAGTTTAGCTCTAGCGGGGGTGGAGACCCAGTACTTC.

This chain joins TRBV30 and TRBJ2-5; 11 bases map to TRBD2. CDR1 is GTSNPN and CDR2 is SVGIG in the germline V gene (reference sequence). V was pared by 0 bases and J by 4 bases, with 1 base of the junction left unmatched. This CDR3 is built from 14 residues. CDR3 residues: CAWSVTSGGETQYF. CDR3 in DNA: TGTGCCTGGAGTGTTACTAGCGGGGGAGAGACCCAGTACTTC.

The V call is TRBV6-5, the J call TRBJ2-2, with unresolved D. This CDR3 has 14 residues. CDR1 MNHEY and CDR2 SVGAGI come from the germline V gene. The V and J ends lost 2 bases and 6 bases respectively, with 10 bases between them. CDR3: CASSYASVPGELFF. CDR3 DNA sequence: TGTGCCAGCAGTTACGCGAGCGTCCCCGGGGAGCTGTTTTTT.

The gene calls are TRBV5-5 and TRBJ2-3; D might be TRBD1 (6 bases). The V gene's germline CDR1 is SGHKS and CDR2 YYEKEE (reference sequence). V lost 5 bases and J 2 bases, leaving 18 bases between the germline ends. The CDR3 is 16 amino acids. Here the CDR3 DNA reads TGTGCCAGCAGAAAAAACCAAGGGGGAATCACAGATACGCAGTATTTT. Translation: CASRKNQGGITDTQYF.

V gene TRBV10-3 combines with J gene TRBJ2-5; TRBD2 matches at 11 bases. Germline values: CDR1 ENHRY, CDR2 SYGVKD. V was pared by 3 bases and J by 2 bases, with 5 bases of the junction left unmatched. This CDR3 is 16 amino acids long. The CDR3 DNA reads as TGTGCCATCAGTGACGGGTTAGCGGGGGGGCAAGAGACCCAGTACTTC. Its protein is CAISDGLAGGQETQYF.

This chain connects TRBV19 to TRBJ2-1, with 13 nucleotides matching TRBD2. The CDR3 has 16 residues. Germline V lookup: CDR1 LNHDA, CDR2 SQIVND (reference sequence). V trimming: 7 bases; J trimming: 7 bases; junction bases outside the gene matches: 10. In DNA, the CDR3 is TGTGCCAGTAACCCGGGACTAGCGGGAAAATCAAATGAGCAGTTCTTC. Translation: CASNPGLAGKSNEQFF.

V and J are TRBV7-9 and TRBJ1-1; D not resolved. The CDR3 extends over 15 amino acids. Per the germline V gene, CDR1 is SEHNR and CDR2 is FQNEAQ (reference sequence). V lost 5 bases and J 0 bases, leaving 13 bases between the germline ends. The CDR3 nucleotides read TGTGCCAGCAGCCGCGAGCGGCTCATGAACACTGAAGCTTTCTTT. Amino acid sequence: CASSRERLMNTEAFF.

The CDR3 DNA is TGTGCCAGTGAGTTGGGACAGGGGGAGGATACGCAGTATTTT. Its protein is CASELGQGEDTQYF. The V gene is TRBV19, the J gene TRBJ2-3; 11 bases are shared with TRBD1. This CDR3 has 14 residues. Germline V gene sequence: CDR1 LNHDA, CDR2 SQIVND (reference sequence). V trimming: 8 bases; J trimming: 6 bases; junction bases outside the gene matches: 7.

The CDR3 region has the DNA TGTGCCAGCTCACGGACTAGTGCCACAGATACGCAGTATTTT. Protein: CASSRTSATDTQYF. This chain uses TRBV18 with TRBJ2-3, with 7 bases lining up with TRBD2. The CDR3 extends over 14 amino acids. V shed 4 bases and J 2 bases; nucleotides not matched to a gene: 3. The germline V gene has CDR1 KGHSH and CDR2 LQKENI.

This chain joins TRBV5-1 and TRBJ2-3; the D is unclear. V was clipped by 2 bases and J by 2 bases, with 3 bases between them. This CDR3 contains 12 residues. Germline CDR1 is SGHRS and CDR2 is YFSETQ. The CDR3 here is CASSFPTDTQYF. The DNA for the CDR3 is TGCGCCAGCAGCTTCCCCACAGATACGCAGTATTTT.

V usage is TRBV21-1 and J usage is TRBJ1-5. TRBV21-1 is listed as a pseudogene. This CDR3 is 11 amino acids long. This CDR3 reads CASSGGQPQHF. The CDR3 coding sequence is TGTGCCAGCAGCGGTGGTCAGCCCCAGCATTTT.

The rearrangement links TRBV7-9 to TRBJ1-1, with D perhaps matching TRBD1 (6 bases). Trimming cost V 5 bases and J 4 bases, with 14 bases left between them. This CDR3 is built from 14 residues. The germline V gene has CDR1 SEHNR and CDR2 FQNEAQ (reference sequence). CDR3 nucleotide sequence: TGTGCCAGCAGCCCAACAGGGTTTAGCACTGAAGCTTTCTTT. It specifies CASSPTGFSTEAFF.

This chain joins TRBV4-1 and TRBJ1-1, with D possibly being TRBD1 (6 bases). The V gene's germline CDR1 is MGHRA and CDR2 YSYEKL. The CDR3 loop spans 14 amino acids. The V gene lost 3 bases and the J gene lost 2 bases, with 10 bases spanning the gap. The CDR3 DNA reads as TGCGCCAGCAGCCACCGCAGGGGTAACACTGAAGCTTTCTTT. As protein: CASSHRRGNTEAFF.

CDR3 sequence: CAGTSSGSGGDTQYF. CDR3 bases: TGTGCCGGTACTTCCAGCGGGAGTGGTGGAGATACGCAGTATTTT. This chain uses TRBV7-9 with TRBJ2-3, with 8 bases fitting TRBD2. Germline V CDR1 and CDR2: SEHNR, FQNEAQ (reference sequence). The CDR3 contains 15 residues. Trimming removed 11 bases from V and 5 bases from J; junction bases left unmatched: 15.

The rearrangement links TRBV28 to TRBJ1-2; D gene uncertain. V was trimmed by 6 bases and J by 4 bases, leaving 9 bases between them. The CDR3 has 12 amino acids. CDR1 and CDR2 from the germline V gene are MDHEN and SYDVKM. The CDR3 bases are TGTGCCAGCAGAGTCCGTTCCTATGGCTACACCTTC. Its protein is CASRVRSYGYTF.

The chain carries TRBV2 and TRBJ1-5, with D unresolved. With 5 bases removed from V and 5 bases from J, the gap between germline ends came to 16 bases. This CDR3 has 15 residues. The germline V gene has CDR1 SNHLY and CDR2 FYNNEI. CDR3 coding DNA: TGTGCCAGCAGTCGTGATGGAGGGCTGTATCAGCCCCAGCATTTT. The encoded protein is CASSRDGGLYQPQHF. The full variable domain, rest sourced from reference TRBV2 and TRBJ1-5, is EPEVTQTPSHQVTQMGQEVILRCVPISNHLYFYWYRQILGQKVEFLVSFYNNEISEKSEIFDDQFSVERPDGSNFTLKIRSTKLEDSAMYFCASSRDGGLYQPQHFGDGTRLSIL.

J is TRBJ2-3 and V is TRBV9; TRBD1 aligns across 8 bases. V was pared by 4 bases and J by 6 bases, with 7 bases of the junction left unmatched. This CDR3 comprises 14 residues. The germline CDR1 and CDR2 sequences are SGDLS and YYNGEE. CDR3: CASSTDRGGDTQYF. DNA for the CDR3: TGTGCCAGCAGCACCGACAGGGGTGGGGATACGCAGTATTTT.

J is TRBJ1-3 and V is TRBV27; 7 bases align to TRBD1. There are 14 residues in the CDR3. From germline, CDR1 is MNHEY and CDR2 SMNVEV (reference sequence). The ends lost 6 bases at V and 2 bases at J; junction bases unmatched: 4. In DNA form, the CDR3 reads TGTGCCAGCAGCCCCGACAGGGCTGGAAACACCATATATTTT. As protein: CASSPDRAGNTIYF.

This chain uses TRBV7-2 with TRBJ2-2, with D possibly being TRBD1 or TRBD2 (6 bases each). With 4 bases removed from V and 4 bases from J, the gap between germline ends came to 13 bases. CDR3 size: 15 residues. Germline-derived CDR1 and CDR2 are SGHTA and FQGNSA. CDR3 DNA: TGTGCCAGCAGCTCGATGGGGGGCGTCACCGGGGAGCTGTTTTTT. Its protein is CASSSMGGVTGELFF.

This clone was observed a few times. This sequence joins TRBV30 and TRBJ1-1, with no clear D. CDR1 GTSNPN and CDR2 SVGIG come from the germline V gene (reference sequence). The CDR3 loop spans 13 amino acids. Trimming shortened V by 1 base and J by 8 bases, and 14 bases separated the two germline ends. The DNA of the CDR3 is TGTGCCTGGAGTGGGGTAGCATACCCCGAAGCTTTCTTT. As protein: CAWSGVAYPEAFF.

This chain connects TRBV7-8 to TRBJ2-2; D possibly corresponds to TRBD1 (6 bases). CDR3 length equals 16 residues. V was clipped by 7 bases and J by 0 bases, with 15 bases between them. In germline, CDR1 is SGHVS, CDR2 FQNEAQ. Here the CDR3 DNA reads TGTGCCAGCACTCTAGGGGGATACGCGAACACCGGGGAGCTGTTTTTT. Translating gives CASTLGGYANTGELFF.

The chain carries TRBV5-1 and TRBJ2-1; D is possibly TRBD2 (7 bases). This CDR3 spans 15 amino acids. The V and J ends lost 2 bases and 1 base respectively, with 10 bases between them. Germline values: CDR1 SGHRS, CDR2 YFSETQ. The CDR3 coding sequence is TGCGCCAGCAGCTTAGGGGGGGAATCCTACAATGAGCAGTTCTTC. This translates into CASSLGGESYNEQFF.

The chain is built from TRBV6-6 and TRBJ2-7; 10 bases fit TRBD2. The CDR3 is 15 amino acids. The germline CDR1 and CDR2 sequences are MNHNY and SVGAGI (reference sequence). V lost 8 bases to trimming and J lost 3 bases; unmatched junction nucleotides: 10. CDR3 sequence: CASGPGTSEVYEQYF. The CDR3 coding sequence is TGTGCCAGCGGCCCCGGGACTAGCGAGGTCTACGAGCAGTACTTC.

The genes are TRBV6-1 and TRBJ1-5; tentatively, D is TRBD1 (5 bases). Trimming pared 5 bases from V and 7 bases from J, leaving 21 bases between. The CDR3 contains 16 residues. Germline CDR1 is MNHNS and CDR2 is SASEGT. The DNA of the CDR3 is TGTGCCAGCAGTCAAGGGACTTTCCTGACGGGGCAGCCCCAGCATTTT. Its translation: CASSQGTFLTGQPQHF.

V gene TRBV11-1 combines with J gene TRBJ2-1; 10 nucleotides line up with TRBD2. Germline V lookup: CDR1 SGHAT, CDR2 FQDESV (reference sequence). J lost 5 bases, V lost 5 bases, and 6 bases had no gene match. This CDR3 contains 15 residues. The CDR3 coding sequence is TGTGCCAGCAGCCTCCGGACTAGCGGTAACAATGAGCAGTTCTTC. It specifies CASSLRTSGNNEQFF.

The chain recombines TRBV14 with TRBJ1-2; tentatively, D is TRBD1 (6 bases). The CDR3 has 14 amino acids. Germline V lookup: CDR1 SGHDN, CDR2 FVKESK. V was shortened by 5 bases and J by 1 base, with 11 bases between the two germline ends. The CDR3 region has the DNA TGTGCCAGCAGCTATAACAGGGATAACTATGGCTACACCTTC. Translating it yields CASSYNRDNYGYTF.